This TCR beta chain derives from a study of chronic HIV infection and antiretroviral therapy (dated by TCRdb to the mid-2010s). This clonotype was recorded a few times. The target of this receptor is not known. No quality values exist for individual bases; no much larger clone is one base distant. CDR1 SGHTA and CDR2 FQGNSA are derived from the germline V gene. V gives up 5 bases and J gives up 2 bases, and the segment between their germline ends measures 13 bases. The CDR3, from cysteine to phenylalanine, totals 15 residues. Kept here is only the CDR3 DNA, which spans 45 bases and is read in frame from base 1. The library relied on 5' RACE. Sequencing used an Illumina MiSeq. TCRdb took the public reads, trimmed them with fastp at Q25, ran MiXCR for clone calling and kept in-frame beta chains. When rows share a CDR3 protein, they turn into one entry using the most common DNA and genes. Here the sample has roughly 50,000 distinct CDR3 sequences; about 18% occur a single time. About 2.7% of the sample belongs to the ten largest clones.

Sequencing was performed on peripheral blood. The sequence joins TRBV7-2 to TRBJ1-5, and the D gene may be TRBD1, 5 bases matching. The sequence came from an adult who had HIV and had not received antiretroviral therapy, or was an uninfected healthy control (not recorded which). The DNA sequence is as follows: TGTGCCAGCAGCCCGGCGGGGGGGGGCAATCAGCCCCAGCATTTT. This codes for CASSPAGGGNQPQHF.